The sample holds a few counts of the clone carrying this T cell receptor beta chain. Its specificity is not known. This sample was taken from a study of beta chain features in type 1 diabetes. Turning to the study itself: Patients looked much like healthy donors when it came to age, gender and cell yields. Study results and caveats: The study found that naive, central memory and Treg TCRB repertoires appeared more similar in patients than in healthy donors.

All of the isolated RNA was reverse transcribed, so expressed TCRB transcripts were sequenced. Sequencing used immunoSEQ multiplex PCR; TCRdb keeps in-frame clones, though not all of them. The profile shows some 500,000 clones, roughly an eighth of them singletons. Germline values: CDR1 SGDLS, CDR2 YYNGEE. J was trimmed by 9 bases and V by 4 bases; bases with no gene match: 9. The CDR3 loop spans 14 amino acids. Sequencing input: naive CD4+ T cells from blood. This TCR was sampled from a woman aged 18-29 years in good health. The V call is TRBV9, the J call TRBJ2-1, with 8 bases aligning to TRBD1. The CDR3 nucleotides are TGTGCCAGCAGCCTACGGACAGGGAAGGGTGAGCAGTTCTTC. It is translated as CASSLRTGKGEQFF.